One sample yielded the 16 T cell receptor beta chains listed below, sequenced in a study of shared clonotypes between healthy human individuals. Sequencing was performed with immunoSEQ multiplex PCR; in TCRdb, only in-frame clones are kept and a portion is missing. This sample has approximately 2.1 million clones, with 85% to 95% found just once. The sample taken for sequencing was naive CD4+ T cells from PBMCs. The subset here: CD45RA+ positively selected. These TCRs come from a man in his late teens or twenties in good health. Some clones in this sample may be carry-over from other donors' samples.

The V and J genes are TRBV4-3 and TRBJ2-7; 12 positions match TRBD2. CDR1 LGHNA and CDR2 YSLEER come from the germline V gene. V gave up 1 base and J gave up 6 bases; unmatched junction bases: 4. This CDR3 is built from 15 residues. CDR3 DNA sequence: TGCGCCAGCAGCCAAGTGACTAGCGGGAGTGGCGAGCAGTACTTC. Amino acids: CASSQVTSGSGEQYF.

This sequence joins TRBV30 and TRBJ1-1; 7 positions match TRBD1. V gave up 6 bases and J gave up 5 bases; unmatched junction bases: 12. The CDR3 consists of 14 residues. CDR1 and CDR2 (germline): GTSNPN, SVGIG (reference sequence). In DNA, the CDR3 is TGTGCCTGCCCCAACAGGGGTCTGGGAACTGAAGCTTTCTTT. Translating gives CACPNRGLGTEAFF.

A few counts support this clone. In nucleotides, the CDR3 is TGTGCCAGCACTTCAGGGAACACTGAAGCTTTCTTT. It codes for CASTSGNTEAFF. This chain joins TRBV28 and TRBJ1-1, with unresolved D. The CDR3 length is 12 residues. From germline, CDR1 is MDHEN and CDR2 SYDVKM. Trimming left V 7 bases short and J 1 base short, with 7 bases between.

This clone appeared a few times. This CDR3 is also generated by other DNA sequences in the sample. The gene calls are TRBV2 and TRBJ2-5; D remains unclear. Trimming removed 3 bases from V and 5 bases from J, with 4 bases in between. CDR1 and CDR2 (germline): SNHLY, FYNNEI. The CDR3 spans 11 residues. CDR3 in amino acids: CASSERETQYF. As DNA, the CDR3 is TGTGCCAGCAGTGAGAGGGAGACCCAGTACTTC.

The chain recombines TRBV28 with TRBJ1-3; the D gene is possibly TRBD1 (5 bases). V lost 7 bases and J lost 4, with 11 bases in between. The CDR3 spans 13 residues. Germline CDR1 MDHEN, CDR2 SYDVKM. The CDR3 sequence: CASISGWGNTIYF. CDR3 in DNA: TGTGCCAGCATCTCAGGGTGGGGAAACACCATATATTTT. Together with reference TRBV28 and TRBJ1-3, the CDR3 gives the full variable domain: DVKVTQSSRYLVKRTGEKVFLECVQDMDHENMFWYRQDPGLGLRLIYFSYDVKMKEKGDIPEGYSVSREKKERFSLILESASTNQTSMYLCASISGWGNTIYFGEGSWLTVV.

The chain is built from TRBV27 and TRBJ2-7; 10 bases are shared with TRBD1. The CDR3 has 15 amino acids. CDR1 is MNHEY, CDR2 SMNVEV, per germline (reference sequence). The V segment lost 3 bases and the J segment 7 bases; nucleotides outside the gene matches: 9. The CDR3: CASSFRDRGRGEQYF. The CDR3, as DNA: TGTGCCAGCAGTTTCCGTGACAGGGGGCGAGGAGAGCAGTACTTC.

J is TRBJ1-2 and V is TRBV5-6, with D uncertain. Trimming stripped 3 bases from V and 5 bases from J, with 14 bases between. Germline lookup yields CDR1 SGHDT and CDR2 YYEEEE. This CDR3 has 14 amino acids. The CDR3 region is CASSSGPQPYGYTF. The CDR3 DNA follows: TGTGCCAGCAGCTCCGGGCCCCAACCGTATGGCTACACCTTC. The whole variable domain, remainder taken from reference TRBV5-6 and TRBJ1-2, is DAGVTQSPTHLIKTRGQQVTLRCSPKSGHDTVSWYQQALGQGPQFIFQYYEEEERQRGNFPDRFSGHQFPNYSSELNVNALLLGDSALYLCASSSGPQPYGYTFGSGTRLTVV.

The rearrangement links TRBV18 to TRBJ1-4, with a weak D call TRBD1 (5 bases). Germline V gene sequence: CDR1 KGHSH, CDR2 LQKENI. The ends were cut back, 2 bases at V and 7 bases at J, with 11 bases in the middle. The CDR3 extends over 14 amino acids. The CDR3 is CASSPGTSSEKLFF. The CDR3 DNA reads TGTGCCAGCTCACCAGGGACCTCGAGTGAAAAACTGTTTTTT.

The rearrangement links TRBV2 to TRBJ2-7; TRBD2 aligns across 8 bases. This CDR3 is 17 amino acids long. V trimming: 2 bases; J trimming: 6 bases; junction bases outside the gene matches: 15. Germline values: CDR1 SNHLY, CDR2 FYNNEI. The CDR3 bases are TGTGCCAGCAGTGAATCCGGCGGGAGGCCGATTTATTTCGAGCAGTACTTC. It encodes CASSESGGRPIYFEQYF. The variable domain in full, completed from reference TRBV2 and TRBJ2-7, reads EPEVTQTPSHQVTQMGQEVILRCVPISNHLYFYWYRQILGQKVEFLVSFYNNEISEKSEIFDDQFSVERPDGSNFTLKIRSTKLEDSAMYFCASSESGGRPIYFEQYFGPGTRLTVT.

This chain links TRBV7-2 with TRBJ1-2; D might be TRBD1 (5 bases). The V and J ends lost 2 bases and 3 bases respectively, with 22 bases between them. The germline V gene encodes CDR1 SGHTA and CDR2 FQGNSA. The CDR3 spans 18 residues. In nucleotides, the CDR3 is TGTGCCAGCAGCTTAAATCCCCCCGGGGGGGGAGGTCACTATGGCTACACCTTC. Its protein is CASSLNPPGGGGHYGYTF.

CDR3 loop: CASRTLGGGRQPQHF. The CDR3 DNA sequence: TGTGCCAGCAGGACCTTAGGGGGGGGAAGGCAGCCCCAGCATTTT. The chain is built from TRBV28 and TRBJ1-5, with D perhaps TRBD1 (6 bases). The V gene's germline CDR1 is MDHEN and CDR2 SYDVKM. V lost 6 bases to trimming and J lost 7 bases, with 19 bases between them. CDR3 length: 15 amino acids.

This chain joins TRBV6-1 and TRBJ1-3; the D is unclear. Germline V gives CDR1 MNHNS, CDR2 SASEGT. The CDR3 covers 13 residues. V was clipped by 1 base and J by 2 bases, with 3 bases between them. The CDR3 here is CASSEEPGNTIYF. CDR3 coding DNA: TGTGCCAGCAGTGAAGAGCCTGGAAACACCATATATTTT.

On this clone itself: Distinct nucleotide sequences in the sample also encode this CDR3. V usage is TRBV7-2 and J usage is TRBJ2-3; D is perhaps TRBD2 (6 bases). This CDR3 has 14 residues. CDR1 SGHTA and CDR2 FQGNSA come from the germline V gene. Trimming pared 6 bases from V and 2 bases from J, leaving 12 bases between. The CDR3 protein is CASSLARDTDTQYF. The CDR3 bases are TGTGCCAGCAGTCTAGCGAGGGACACAGATACGCAGTATTTT.

This chain joins TRBV4-3 and TRBJ2-7; 8 bases match TRBD2. With 0 bases clipped from V and 2 bases from J, the junction kept 9 bases outside the gene matches. CDR1 LGHNA and CDR2 YSLEER come from the germline V gene. The CDR3 spans 17 residues. CDR3 nucleotides: TGCGCCAGCAGCCAAGAGCTTGGCCTAGCGGGCGCCTACGAGCAGTACTTC. Translation: CASSQELGLAGAYEQYF.

J is TRBJ1-2 and V is TRBV2; 9 bases align to TRBD1. The length of the CDR3 is 13 residues. CDR1 SNHLY and CDR2 FYNNEI come from the germline V gene. Trimming removed 9 bases from V and 8 bases from J; junction bases left unmatched: 10. CDR3 in DNA: TGTGCCAGTGACCCGGACAGGGGAGACGGCTACACCTTC. Residues: CASDPDRGDGYTF.

The chain uses TRBV11-3 and TRBJ2-2, with 7 bases matching TRBD1. Germline V gene lookup returns CDR1 SGHNT and CDR2 YENEEA. The trim removed 4 bases at V and 10 bases at J, leaving 15 bases unmatched. The CDR3 covers 16 residues. This CDR3 reads CASSSSWTGGREELFF. The CDR3 nucleotides read TGTGCCAGCAGCTCCTCCTGGACAGGCGGTAGGGAGGAGCTGTTTTTT.